Listed here are 32 T cell receptor beta chains from one sample, sequenced in a study of naive and memory T cell subsets. The SP2 primer and nested alpha and beta constant region primers amplified ligated cDNA in four rounds. TCRdb itself ran the 5' RACE reads through MiXCR, one entry per CDR3 protein. This sample carries 25,000 to 35,000 distinct CDR3 sequences, 16% of them seen once, and the ten largest clones take around 2.7%. A UMI-containing oligonucleotide was joined by 3' ligation to the TCR cDNA template. These receptors were taken from a female donor in good health.

This clonotype is medium-sized by share. This rearrangement joins TRBV11-3 to TRBJ1-1, with 11 bases matching TRBD1. Trimming removed 4 bases from V and 1 base from J; junction bases left unmatched: 5. This CDR3 spans 16 amino acids. The germline gives CDR1 SGHNT, CDR2 YENEEA. CDR3 region: CASSSRTGGSNTEAFF. The DNA for the CDR3 is TGTGCCAGCAGCTCCCGGACAGGGGGCTCGAACACTGAAGCTTTCTTT. The full variable domain, completed using reference TRBV11-3 and TRBJ1-1, is EAGVVQSPRYKIIEKKQPVAFWCNPISGHNTLYWYLQNLGQGPELLIRYENEEAVDDSQLPKDRFSAERLKGVDSTLKIQPAELGDSAVYLCASSSRTGGSNTEAFFGQGTRLTVV.

By frequency in the sample, this clonotype is medium-sized. V usage is TRBV5-5 and J usage is TRBJ1-4, with 11 bases lining up with TRBD1. J was trimmed by 10 bases and V by 0 bases; bases with no gene match: 11. The germline gives CDR1 SGHKS, CDR2 YYEKEE (reference sequence). The CDR3 extends over 17 amino acids. The CDR3 DNA reads TGTGCCAGCAGCTTGGATTCCCGGGACAGGGGGATCGGAAAACTGTTTTTT. Residues: CASSLDSRDRGIGKLFF.

In this sample, this clonotype turned up a few times. The chain links TRBV20-1 to TRBJ2-7, with 11 bases lining up with TRBD1. V lost 6 bases and J lost 2; bases outside the gene matches: 3. The CDR3 contains 13 residues. Germline V gives CDR1 DFQATT, CDR2 SNEGSKA (reference sequence). The chain's CDR3 is CSAPGQGAYEQYF. The CDR3 DNA reads TGCAGTGCCCCGGGACAGGGGGCCTACGAGCAGTACTTC.

This clonotype has ten or more counts. This chain connects TRBV12-3 or TRBV12-4 to TRBJ2-7; D may be TRBD2 (6 bases). This CDR3 comprises 13 residues. Trimming left V 6 bases short and J 6 bases short, with 15 bases between. CDR3 region: CASSPGSVGEQYF. The CDR3 nucleotides read TGTGCCAGCAGCCCCGGGAGTGTGGGCGAGCAGTACTTC.

The table lists this clonotype with a few counts. V is TRBV11-1 and J is TRBJ2-5; the D gene is possibly TRBD1 (5 bases). Germline V gene sequence: CDR1 SGHAT, CDR2 FQDESV (reference sequence). V was clipped by 6 bases and J by 0 bases, with 11 bases between them. The CDR3 totals 14 residues. The CDR3 here is CASSPDRYQETQYF. The DNA for the CDR3 is TGTGCCAGCAGTCCAGACAGATACCAAGAGACCCAGTACTTC.

This clonotype was seen repeatedly, ten times or more. The chain employs TRBV7-9 and TRBJ2-3, with a possible D match to TRBD1 (5 bases). The CDR3 consists of 17 residues. CDR1 and CDR2 from the germline V gene are SEHNR and FQNEAQ (reference sequence). V dropped 5 bases and J dropped 0 bases, with 18 bases sitting between them. The CDR3 nucleotides are TGTGCCAGCAGCGCGGCCCCACAGGAACCGAGCACAGATACGCAGTATTTT. This gives the protein CASSAAPQEPSTDTQYF. Based on the CDR3 plus reference TRBV7-9 and TRBJ2-3, the full variable domain is DTGVSQNPRHKITKRGQNVTFRCDPISEHNRLYWYRQTLGQGPEFLTYFQNEAQLEKSRLLSDRFSAERPKGSFSTLEIQRTEQGDSAMYLCASSAAPQEPSTDTQYFGPGTRLTVL.

The rearrangement links TRBV7-2 to TRBJ1-6, with D hard to call. Per germline, CDR1 SGHTA and CDR2 FQGNSA. The CDR3 is made up of 13 amino acids. V was trimmed by 6 bases and J by 10 bases, leaving 13 bases between them. Here the CDR3 DNA reads TGTGCCAGCAGTTCAAGGTCCGCGTCACCCCTCCACTTT. Translation gives CASSSRSASPLHF.

This clonotype came up a few times. The V and J genes are TRBV5-1 and TRBJ1-2, with D unresolved. The germline V gene has CDR1 SGHRS and CDR2 YFSETQ. The CDR3 runs to 14 residues. The ends were cut back, 0 bases at V and 5 bases at J, with 11 bases in the middle. The CDR3 sequence is CASSLGTVGYGYTF. The CDR3 DNA reads as TGCGCCAGCAGCTTGGGCACAGTCGGTTATGGCTACACCTTC.

At least ten counts were recorded for this clonotype. The rearrangement links TRBV5-1 to TRBJ2-1; 10 nucleotides line up with TRBD2. The CDR3 loop spans 17 amino acids. Per the germline V gene, CDR1 is SGHRS and CDR2 is YFSETQ. The trim removed 2 bases at V and 8 bases at J, leaving 13 bases unmatched. The CDR3 DNA is TGCGCCAGCAGCTTTTTTGGAATGGGCACTAGCGGGGATGAGCAGTTCTTC. Translated: CASSFFGMGTSGDEQFF.

This clonotype was counted only a few times. The V and J genes are TRBV7-9 and TRBJ2-1; either TRBD1 or TRBD2 may fit D (6 bases each). CDR3 size: 19 residues. Trimming removed 4 bases from V and 8 bases from J, with 30 bases in between. Germline assignment: CDR1 SEHNR and CDR2 FQNEAQ (reference sequence). The CDR3, as DNA: TGTGCCAGCAGCTCTATATCGGGGGCCAGTTCTCTGGTGGCGGATGAGCAGTTCTTC. Protein: CASSSISGASSLVADEQFF.

This chain connects TRBV14 to TRBJ1-2; a weak D match, TRBD1 (6 bases). Germline-derived CDR1 and CDR2 are SGHDN and FVKESK. The V and J ends lost 2 bases and 9 bases respectively, with 13 bases between them. CDR3 length equals 13 residues. The CDR3 is CASSQLTRGSYTF. CDR3 coding DNA: TGTGCCAGCAGCCAACTTACGAGGGGGAGCTACACCTTC.

This clonotype showed up many times. The V and J genes are TRBV6-5 and TRBJ1-1; D gene ambiguous. This CDR3 contains 15 residues. V was trimmed by 2 bases and J by 0 bases, leaving 10 bases between them. CDR1 and CDR2 from the germline V gene are MNHEY and SVGAGI. The DNA for the CDR3 is TGTGCCAGCAGTTACGGCGACCGAATGAACACTGAAGCTTTCTTT. Its protein product is CASSYGDRMNTEAFF.

Only one count was recorded for this clonotype. This chain's CDR3 is CASSPFPGANVLTF. The DNA of the CDR3 is TGCGCCAGCAGCCCGTTCCCCGGGGCCAACGTCCTGACTTTC. The rearrangement links TRBV5-1 to TRBJ2-6; D ambiguous. The V gene lost 4 bases and the J gene lost 4 bases, with 9 bases spanning the gap. The CDR3 has 14 amino acids. The germline CDR1 and CDR2 sequences are SGHRS and YFSETQ.

This clonotype is deemed medium-sized. The V and J genes are TRBV19 and TRBJ1-5, with 7 bases aligning to TRBD1. Germline V lookup: CDR1 LNHDA, CDR2 SQIVND (reference sequence). CDR3 size: 13 residues. Trimming cost V 5 bases and J 2 bases; bases outside gene matches: 0. In DNA form, the CDR3 reads TGTGCCAGTAGTGGGACAGGCAATCAGCCCCAGCATTTT. Its protein is CASSGTGNQPQHF.

This clonotype was detected only a few times. The chain joins TRBV6-5 to TRBJ2-5; TRBD1 aligns across 8 bases. V dropped 11 bases and J dropped 3; count of bases not matched to a gene: 8. The length of the CDR3 is 13 residues. Germline CDR1 reads MNHEY; CDR2 reads SVGAGI. CDR3 nucleotide sequence: TGTGCCGGCCCGACAGGGGCGGAAGAGACCCAGTACTTC. It translates to CAGPTGAEETQYF.

For this clonotype: This clone may be a read error of a much larger clone one base away. This chain joins TRBV20-1 and TRBJ1-1; the D is unclear. The germline V gene encodes CDR1 DFQATT and CDR2 SNEGSKA (reference sequence). Trimming took off 4 bases at V and 4 bases at J, with 10 bases between the two ends. The CDR3 runs 12 residues. This CDR3 is CSANRGGTEAFF. As DNA, the CDR3 is TGCAGTGCTAACCGGGGAGGCACTGAAGCTTTCTTT.

This clonotype was counted at least ten times. J is TRBJ1-1 and V is TRBV29-1; 8 nucleotides agree with TRBD1. The CDR3 has 13 residues. The trim removed 3 bases at V and 6 bases at J, leaving 6 bases unmatched. Per the germline V gene, CDR1 is SQVTM and CDR2 is ANQGSEA. The CDR3 region is CSVERTGGPEAFF. CDR3 coding DNA: TGCAGCGTTGAGAGAACAGGGGGTCCTGAAGCTTTCTTT. Complete variable domain (other parts from reference TRBV29-1 and TRBJ1-1): SAVISQKPSRDICQRGTSLTIQCQVDSQVTMMFWYRQQPGQSLTLIATANQGSEATYESGFVIDKFPISRPNLTFSTLTVSNMSPEDSSIYLCSVERTGGPEAFFGQGTRLTVV.

This sequence joins TRBV5-1 and TRBJ1-1; tentatively, D is TRBD1 (6 bases). CDR1 and CDR2 (germline): SGHRS, YFSETQ. Trimming cost V 4 bases and J 1 base, with 11 bases left between them. This CDR3 has 14 amino acids. The CDR3 nucleotides read TGCGCCAGCAGCCCAGGACAGCCGAACACTGAAGCTTTCTTT. Amino acids: CASSPGQPNTEAFF.

This clonotype came up a few times. The J gene is TRBJ2-1, the V gene TRBV7-2, with TRBD2 matching 10 bases. Germline CDR1 reads SGHTA; CDR2 reads FQGNSA. The CDR3 spans 16 residues. V shed 2 bases and J 8 bases; nucleotides not matched to a gene: 9. CDR3 protein: CASSLLGAGGSDEQFF. In nucleotides, the CDR3 is TGTGCCAGCAGCTTACTGGGAGCGGGGGGGTCGGATGAGCAGTTCTTC.

In this sample, this clonotype turned up a few times. The J gene is TRBJ1-2, the V gene TRBV6-5; possibly TRBD1 for D (5 bases). CDR1 MNHEY and CDR2 SVGAGI come from the germline V gene. The CDR3 is made up of 13 amino acids. V was shortened by 8 bases and J by 5 bases, with 15 bases between the two germline ends. CDR3 protein: CASHLGPSYGYTF. The CDR3 coding sequence is TGTGCCAGCCATCTGGGGCCGTCATATGGCTACACCTTC.

The gene calls are TRBV7-9 and TRBJ1-1, with 9 bases aligning to TRBD1. Germline V gives CDR1 SEHNR, CDR2 FQNEAQ (reference sequence). This CDR3 region has 13 residues. After removal of 6 bases from V and 5 bases from J, the junction contained 4 bases not matched to a gene. CDR3 nucleotides: TGTGCCAGCAGTTTGGACAGGGGAACTGAAGCTTTCTTT. It codes for CASSLDRGTEAFF.

CDR3 bases: TGTGCCACCAGTGACCAACCGACTAGCGGGGGGTTATCCTACGAGCAGTACTTC. It encodes CATSDQPTSGGLSYEQYF. The chain links TRBV24-1 to TRBJ2-7; 13 bases align to TRBD2. CDR1 and CDR2 (germline): KGHDR, SFDVKD. The length of the CDR3 is 18 residues. J lost 1 base, V lost 4 bases, and 9 bases had no gene match.

This clonotype came up many times. This chain joins TRBV29-1 and TRBJ2-7; D call uncertain. V shed 4 bases and J shed 7 bases, with 14 bases lying between them. Germline-derived CDR1 and CDR2 are SQVTM and ANQGSEA. This CDR3 contains 12 residues. CDR3 sequence reads: CSVGTSREEQYF. CDR3 in DNA: TGCAGCGTTGGCACCTCCCGTGAGGAGCAGTACTTC.

There are many counts of this clonotype. The CDR3: CASRPGQGADTQYF. CDR3 nucleotide sequence: TGTGCCAGCAGACCGGGACAGGGGGCAGATACGCAGTATTTT. The genes are TRBV6-6 and TRBJ2-3, with TRBD1 identical over 11 bases. The trim removed 6 bases at V and 4 bases at J, leaving 3 bases unmatched. CDR1 and CDR2 from the germline V gene are MNHNY and SVGAGI (reference sequence). The CDR3 spans 14 residues.

This clonotype was recorded a few times. The chain carries TRBV9 and TRBJ1-3, with 7 bases identical to TRBD1. Germline CDR1 is SGDLS and CDR2 is YYNGEE. Losses at the gene ends were 4 bases for V and 2 bases for J; bases not matched to a gene: 9. The CDR3 is made up of 16 amino acids. DNA for the CDR3: TGTGCCAGCAGCTCCTCACTTACAGGGGCTGGAAACACCATATATTTT. Protein sequence: CASSSSLTGAGNTIYF.

The rearrangement uses TRBV12-3 or TRBV12-4 and TRBJ1-2; D gene ambiguous. The CDR3 loop spans 13 amino acids. The V end was cut by 2 bases, the J end by 7 bases, with 11 bases between. CDR3 in DNA: TGTGCCAGCAGTTTACGGGGTATCCGTGGCTACACCTTC. Encoded protein: CASSLRGIRGYTF.

The chain combines TRBV27 with TRBJ1-5; D is possibly TRBD1 (5 bases). Deletions cut 4 bases from V and 4 bases from J, with 11 bases between. The CDR3 is 14 amino acids. Germline V lookup: CDR1 MNHEY, CDR2 SMNVEV (reference sequence). CDR3 region: CASSYSGRNQPQHF. The CDR3 nucleotides read TGTGCCAGCAGTTATTCAGGGAGGAATCAGCCCCAGCATTTT.

This clonotype came up many times. The chain uses TRBV12-3 or TRBV12-4 and TRBJ2-1, with 7 bases fitting TRBD2. V gave up 8 bases and J gave up 4 bases; unmatched junction bases: 8. The CDR3 is 14 residues long. The DNA for the CDR3 is TGTGCCAGCGTGGAGCGGGGAGTTTACAATGAGCAGTTCTTC. Protein sequence: CASVERGVYNEQFF.

The chain has TRBV12-3 or TRBV12-4 and TRBJ1-2; the D gene is possibly TRBD1 (5 bases). V lost 3 bases, J lost 7 bases, and 12 bases lay in between. CDR3 length: 13 residues. The CDR3 coding sequence is TGTGCCAGCAGTTTCGAGGGGTGGCGTGGCTACACCTTC. Translation gives CASSFEGWRGYTF.

The chain links TRBV6-1 to TRBJ2-1, with D unresolved. CDR3 length: 15 amino acids. Trimming removed 2 bases from V and 5 bases from J, with 13 bases in between. CDR1 and CDR2 from the germline V gene are MNHNS and SASEGT. This chain's CDR3 is CASSETGIWHNEQFF. Here the CDR3 DNA reads TGTGCCAGCAGTGAAACTGGGATCTGGCACAATGAGCAGTTCTTC.

The chain employs TRBV5-1 and TRBJ2-7; 9 positions agree with TRBD2. The CDR3 covers 16 residues. The germline gives CDR1 SGHRS, CDR2 YFSETQ. The trim removed 1 base at V and 0 bases at J, leaving 5 bases unmatched. The CDR3 DNA reads TGCGCCAGCAGCTTGATCCCTAGCGGGGCCTCCTACGAGCAGTACTTC. Translating it yields CASSLIPSGASYEQYF.

There are many counts of this clonotype. This sequence joins TRBV29-1 and TRBJ1-1; D unresolved. The V end was cut by 7 bases, the J end by 7 bases, with 19 bases between. The CDR3 is 13 residues long. Germline V gives CDR1 SQVTM, CDR2 ANQGSEA. CDR3: CSATGSQLGEAFF. The CDR3 DNA is TGCAGCGCTACGGGATCACAACTTGGTGAAGCTTTCTTT.